The text below deals with one TCR beta chain. The junction departs from the called germline gene at one end, perhaps through a read error. CDR1 and CDR2 (germline): SNHLY, FYNNEI. The CDR3 runs to 13 residues. The sample is drawn from a study of blood T cell repertoires in COVID-19. This table comes from immunoSEQ multiplex PCR, and its TCRdb copy is limited to in-frame clones, with some not included. The sample comprises 150,000 to 200,000 clones, roughly 90% of which are singletons, and 0.55% to 0.8% rests with the top ten. The TCR sequence derives from a man aged 45-65 years with acute or convalescent COVID-19. The chain carries TRBV2 and TRBJ1-1, with TRBD1 matching 7 bases. The sample was peripheral blood. CDR3 residues: CASREGGYTEAFF. CDR3 in DNA: TGTGCCAGCAGGGAAGGGGGCTACACTGAAGCTTTCTTT.